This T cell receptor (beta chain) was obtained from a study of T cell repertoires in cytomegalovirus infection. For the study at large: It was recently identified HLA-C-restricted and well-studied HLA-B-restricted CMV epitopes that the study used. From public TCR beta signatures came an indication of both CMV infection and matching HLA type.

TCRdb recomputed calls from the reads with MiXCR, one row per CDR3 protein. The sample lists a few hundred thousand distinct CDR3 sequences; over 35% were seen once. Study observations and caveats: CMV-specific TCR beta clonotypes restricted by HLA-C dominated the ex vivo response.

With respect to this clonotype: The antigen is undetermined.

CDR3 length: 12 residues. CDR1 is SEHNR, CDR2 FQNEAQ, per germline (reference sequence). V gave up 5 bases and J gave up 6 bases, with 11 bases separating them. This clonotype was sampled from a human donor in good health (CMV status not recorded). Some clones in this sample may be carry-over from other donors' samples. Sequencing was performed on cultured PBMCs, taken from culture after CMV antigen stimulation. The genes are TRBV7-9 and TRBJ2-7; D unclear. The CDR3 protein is CASSPLGSEQYF. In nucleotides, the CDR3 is TGTGCCAGCAGCCCTCTCGGGTCCGAGCAGTACTTC.